Sequencing of this T cell receptor beta chain was carried out in a study of T cells in Graves' hyperthyroidism and ophthalmopathy. Study-wide results and limits: Ophthalmopathy was predicted by the model a median of approximately 6 months ahead of onset.

For this clonotype: The antigen remains unidentified.

This CDR3 is 15 amino acids long. V was cut by 4 bases and J by 4 bases, with 17 bases left in between. Germline V lookup: CDR1 LNHDA, CDR2 SQIVND (reference sequence). The CDR3 regions of TCR beta were amplified from RNA transcripts. The study used the HTBI primer set for a first-round RT-PCR of the TCR CDR3. TCRdb redid the calling of the multiplex PCR reads with MiXCR, one entry per CDR3 protein. The data contain roughly 500,000 distinct CDR3 sequences, approximately 23% of them seen just once; the ten biggest clones take up about half. Specimen: blood. The TCR sequence derives from a woman in her seventies with Graves' ophthalmopathy. This sequence joins TRBV19 and TRBJ2-7, with D possibly being TRBD1 (5 bases). In nucleotides, the CDR3 is TGTGCCAGTAGTACGAGAATAGGGGTTCGGTACGAGCAGTACTTC. Its translation is CASSTRIGVRYEQYF.